This TCR beta chain is from a study of T cells after yellow fever vaccination. Study as a whole: Each low-cell-number fraction was prepared by means of SMART-Seq v4 Ultra Low Input.

TCRdb re-called the 5' RACE reads through MiXCR, storing one row per CDR3 protein. The data contain 200,000 to 300,000 distinct CDR3 sequences, approximately 6.8% of them singletons. Trimming stripped 5 bases from V and 0 bases from J, with 13 bases between. CDR3 size: 15 residues. The chain uses TRBV12-3 or TRBV12-4 and TRBJ2-5, with D perhaps matching TRBD2 (6 bases). This TCR was sampled from a man aged 25 to 45 who received the YFV17D yellow fever vaccine. The sequencing here drew on CD4+ T cells sorted from PBMCs, taken on the day of the yellow fever booster vaccination. CDR3 region: CASSGGASYQETQYF. The DNA of the CDR3 is TGTGCCAGCAGTGGAGGGGCGTCGTACCAAGAGACCCAGTACTTC.